The rows below give T cell receptor beta chains drawn from one sample of a study of cytomegalovirus exposure and HLA in healthy donors. Data came from immunoSEQ multiplex PCR; TCRdb stores just in-frame clones and leaves some out. The repertoire holds around 150,000 clones, with 80% as singletons. Sequenced sample: PBMCs. The origin of the receptors is a woman in her 50s in good health and CMV-seronegative. Both conserved end residues are part of each CDR3. Where a row states a size, it is once, few, many or the class of an expanded clone; other rows omit it.

v_gene	abundance	j_gene	CDR3aa
TRBV5-1	-	TRBJ2-7	CASSPGTSTNNYEQYF
TRBV27	-	TRBJ2-1	CASSSQTSANEQFF
TRBV10-3	once	TRBJ2-2	CAINPDRGLTGELFF
TRBV7-3	-	TRBJ1-2	CASSLGQGGRYGYTF
TRBV30	-	TRBJ1-3	CAWTKDRVHNTIYF
TRBV6-1	few	TRBJ2-7	CASTQGGGTADEQYF
TRBV27	-	TRBJ1-2	CASSRTGGWGYTF
TRBV9	-	TRBJ1-1	CASTPELGAEAFF
TRBV28	-	TRBJ1-2	CASRVRTGAHYGYTF
TRBV5-1	-	TRBJ1-3	CASSWGGGLSGNTIYF
TRBV9	-	TRBJ2-7	CASSPGQYEQYF
TRBV5-4	-	TRBJ1-2	CASSLALAVHGYTF
TRBV28	-	TRBJ2-4	CASSLTGSRQNIQYF
TRBV27	-	TRBJ1-5	CASREDSYSNQPQHF
TRBV10-2	-	TRBJ2-7	CASTPTGVPYEQYF
TRBV19	-	TRBJ1-2	CASRNLTGRGIYGYTF
TRBV11-2	-	TRBJ1-2	CASSPHGEDGYTF
TRBV2	-	TRBJ1-1	CASSEAGGQGMNTKAFF
TRBV28	-	TRBJ1-5	CASRNRDIFGQPQHF
TRBV2	-	TRBJ2-5	CASTGGHQETQYF
TRBV5-1	-	TRBJ2-5	CASSLAQAGGLAGSETQYF
TRBV5-8	-	TRBJ2-7	CASSLWRQLSYEQYF
TRBV10-1	few	TRBJ1-3	CASSESRRGWPVAAGNTIYF
TRBV11-3	-	TRBJ2-3	CASSEEGRIDTQYF
TRBV10-1	-	TRBJ2-5	CASSRDGRQETQYF
TRBV19	-	TRBJ1-5	CASSVRGATNQPQHF
TRBV9	once	TRBJ1-4	CASSPSDRVTEKLFF
TRBV2	-	TRBJ2-5	CASSEALSGGETQYF
TRBV19	once	TRBJ2-7	CASSIASGYSYEQYF
TRBV28	-	TRBJ2-1	CASSPGDSQMKEQFF
TRBV7-2	-	TRBJ1-1	CASSFAWNTEAFF